This is a list of T cell receptor beta chains from one sample in a study of blood T cell repertoires in COVID-19. TCRdb's copy holds only in-frame clones and misses some; the assay was immunoSEQ multiplex PCR. The table shows roughly 400,000 clones, with approximately 86% occurring only once. The sequenced sample was PBMCs or T cells enriched from blood (not recorded which). These receptors came from a woman between 40 and 50 years old with acute COVID-19. The CDR3 runs from the conserved cysteine through the conserved F or W. D genes are given only for firm matches. Only part of the rows carry a size: once, few, many, or a class if the clone is expanded.

d_gene: NA; v_gene: TRBV12-3/TRBV12-4; j_gene: TRBJ1-5; abundance: NA; CDR3aa: CARQDDSNQPQHF; CDR3nt: TGTGCCCGACAGGACGATAGCAATCAGCCCCAGCATTTT
d_gene: NA; v_gene: TRBV28; j_gene: TRBJ1-3; abundance: once; CDR3aa: CASSPDEASGNTIYF; CDR3nt: TGTGCCAGCAGTCCGGATGAGGCCTCTGGAAACACCATATATTTT
d_gene: NA; v_gene: TRBV4-1; j_gene: TRBJ2-1; abundance: NA; CDR3aa: CASSQNPQDEQFF; CDR3nt: TGCGCCAGCAGCCAAAACCCCCAGGATGAGCAGTTCTTC
d_gene: NA; v_gene: TRBV6-5; j_gene: TRBJ2-5; abundance: NA; CDR3aa: CASSYGGSPKETQYF; CDR3nt: TGTGCCAGCAGTTACGGTGGTAGTCCTAAAGAGACCCAGTACTTC
d_gene: TRBD2; v_gene: TRBV7-9; j_gene: TRBJ2-2; abundance: NA; CDR3aa: CASSLASGLETGELFF; CDR3nt: TGTGCCAGCAGCTTAGCATCGGGACTAGAAACCGGGGAGCTGTTTTTT
d_gene: NA; v_gene: TRBV19; j_gene: TRBJ1-5; abundance: NA; CDR3aa: CASSMNWQNQPQHF; CDR3nt: TGTGCCAGTAGTATGAATTGGCAGAATCAGCCCCAGCATTTT
d_gene: TRBD2; v_gene: TRBV7-9; j_gene: TRBJ2-2; abundance: few; CDR3aa: CASSHGLAGGPAGELFF; CDR3nt: TGTGCCAGCAGTCACGGACTAGCGGGGGGGCCAGCCGGGGAGCTGTTTTTT
d_gene: TRBD1; v_gene: TRBV6-5; j_gene: TRBJ2-2; abundance: NA; CDR3aa: CASRGDRGNTGELFF; CDR3nt: TGTGCCAGCAGGGGGGACAGGGGAAACACCGGGGAGCTGTTTTTT
d_gene: NA; v_gene: TRBV2; j_gene: TRBJ2-2; abundance: NA; CDR3aa: CASRWAGANTGELFF; CDR3nt: TGTGCCAGCAGGTGGGCAGGGGCGAACACCGGGGAGCTGTTTTTT
d_gene: NA; v_gene: TRBV2; j_gene: TRBJ1-3; abundance: NA; CDR3aa: CASSMTVTSGNTIYF; CDR3nt: TGTGCCAGCAGCATGACAGTCACCTCTGGAAACACCATATATTTT
d_gene: NA; v_gene: TRBV7-9; j_gene: TRBJ2-7; abundance: NA; CDR3aa: CASSFDSTYEQYF; CDR3nt: TGTGCCAGCAGCTTCGACTCGACCTACGAGCAGTACTTC
d_gene: NA; v_gene: TRBV10-1; j_gene: TRBJ1-4; abundance: NA; CDR3aa: CASSESLSDEKLFF; CDR3nt: TGCGCCAGCAGTGAGTCGCTGTCGGATGAAAAACTGTTTTTT
d_gene: NA; v_gene: TRBV21-1; j_gene: TRBJ1-2; abundance: NA; CDR3aa: CASRKDEGCGYTF; CDR3nt: TGTGCCAGCAGAAAAGACGAGGGTTGCGGCTACACCTTC
d_gene: TRBD1; v_gene: TRBV7-9; j_gene: TRBJ1-1; abundance: once; CDR3aa: CASSQGGKDTEAFF; CDR3nt: TGTGCCAGCAGCCAAGGGGGCAAGGACACTGAAGCTTTCTTT
d_gene: TRBD2; v_gene: TRBV27; j_gene: TRBJ2-1; abundance: NA; CDR3aa: CASSWASGGAREQFF; CDR3nt: TGTGCCAGCAGTTGGGCTAGCGGGGGGGCCAGGGAGCAGTTCTTC
d_gene: TRBD1; v_gene: TRBV5-1; j_gene: TRBJ1-5; abundance: NA; CDR3aa: CASSLGDRGNQPQHF; CDR3nt: TGCGCCAGCAGCTTGGGCGACAGGGGTAATCAGCCCCAGCATTTT
d_gene: NA; v_gene: TRBV6-5; j_gene: TRBJ2-3; abundance: NA; CDR3aa: CASSLLRLSTDTQYF; CDR3nt: TGTGCCAGCAGTCTCCTGAGACTAAGCACAGATACGCAGTATTTT
d_gene: TRBD1; v_gene: TRBV29-1; j_gene: TRBJ2-5; abundance: once; CDR3aa: CSVMRDRDETQYF; CDR3nt: TGCAGCGTTATGCGGGACAGGGATGAGACCCAGTACTTC
d_gene: NA; v_gene: TRBV6-5; j_gene: TRBJ2-1; abundance: NA; CDR3aa: CASTGRTYNEQFF; CDR3nt: TGTGCCAGCACAGGCAGAACCTACAATGAGCAGTTCTTC
d_gene: TRBD1; v_gene: TRBV29-1; j_gene: TRBJ1-1; abundance: few; CDR3aa: CSVGGTGGLNTEAFF; CDR3nt: TGCAGCGTTGGTGGTACAGGGGGCTTGAACACTGAAGCTTTCTTT
d_gene: NA; v_gene: TRBV30; j_gene: TRBJ1-1; abundance: NA; CDR3aa: CASIQGWNTEAFF; CDR3nt: TGTGCCTCCATACAGGGATGGAACACTGAAGCTTTCTTT
d_gene: NA; v_gene: TRBV4-1; j_gene: TRBJ1-4; abundance: once; CDR3aa: CASSQAQTRGEKLFF; CDR3nt: TGCGCCAGCAGCCAAGCCCAGACTAGAGGAGAAAAACTGTTTTTT
d_gene: TRBD1; v_gene: TRBV9; j_gene: TRBJ1-1; abundance: few; CDR3aa: CASKKTGGTEAFF; CDR3nt: TGTGCCAGCAAAAAGACAGGGGGCACTGAAGCTTTCTTT
d_gene: NA; v_gene: TRBV30; j_gene: TRBJ2-7; abundance: NA; CDR3aa: CAWRPRSSLYEQYF; CDR3nt: TGTGCCTGGAGGCCGAGGTCCTCCCTATACGAGCAGTACTTC
d_gene: NA; v_gene: TRBV7-9; j_gene: TRBJ2-1; abundance: NA; CDR3aa: CASSLVLEAPNEQFF; CDR3nt: TGTGCCAGCAGCCTGGTACTGGAGGCCCCGAATGAGCAGTTCTTC
d_gene: TRBD2; v_gene: TRBV11-3; j_gene: TRBJ2-1; abundance: NA; CDR3aa: CASSLELAGAHEQFF; CDR3nt: TGTGCCAGCAGCTTAGAGCTAGCGGGGGCCCATGAGCAGTTCTTC
d_gene: TRBD2; v_gene: TRBV3-1/TRBV3-2; j_gene: TRBJ2-5; abundance: NA; CDR3aa: CASSQLSGGNQETQYF; CDR3nt: TGTGCCAGCAGCCAACTTAGCGGGGGAAACCAAGAGACCCAGTACTTC
d_gene: NA; v_gene: TRBV11-2; j_gene: TRBJ1-2; abundance: NA; CDR3aa: CASSIAGYLGYTF; CDR3nt: TGTGCCAGCAGCATAGCAGGGTATCTTGGCTACACCTTC
d_gene: NA; v_gene: TRBV6-1; j_gene: TRBJ2-5; abundance: NA; CDR3aa: CASSESLAVGETQYF; CDR3nt: TGTGCCAGCAGTGAATCTCTAGCCGTAGGGGAGACCCAGTACTTC
d_gene: NA; v_gene: TRBV11-2; j_gene: TRBJ2-2; abundance: NA; CDR3aa: CASRGALNTGELFF; CDR3nt: TGTGCCAGCAGGGGGGCCCTGAACACCGGGGAGCTGTTTTTT
d_gene: TRBD2; v_gene: TRBV4-1; j_gene: TRBJ2-1; abundance: NA; CDR3aa: CASSQEGQRGTYNEQFF; CDR3nt: TGCGCCAGCAGCCAAGAAGGCCAGCGGGGTACCTACAATGAGCAGTTCTTC
d_gene: NA; v_gene: TRBV7-2; j_gene: TRBJ1-5; abundance: NA; CDR3aa: CASSTTGPSPLYSNQPQHF; CDR3nt: TGTGCCAGCAGCACTACAGGTCCTTCACCCCTGTATAGCAATCAGCCCCAGCATTTT
d_gene: TRBD1; v_gene: TRBV30; j_gene: TRBJ1-1; abundance: NA; CDR3aa: CAWRLTGLNTEAFF; CDR3nt: TGTGCCTGGAGATTGACAGGGCTGAACACTGAAGCTTTCTTT
d_gene: NA; v_gene: TRBV7-9; j_gene: TRBJ1-1; abundance: NA; CDR3aa: CASSLAEATEAFF; CDR3nt: TGTGCCAGCAGCTTAGCCGAGGCAACTGAAGCTTTCTTT
d_gene: NA; v_gene: TRBV5-6; j_gene: TRBJ1-6; abundance: NA; CDR3aa: CASSLASRGSYSPLHF; CDR3nt: TGTGCCAGCAGCTTGGCCTCAAGGGGGTCTTATTCACCCCTCCACTTT
d_gene: TRBD1; v_gene: TRBV10-1; j_gene: TRBJ2-1; abundance: few; CDR3aa: CASSEQGASHEQFF; CDR3nt: TGCGCCAGCAGTGAGCAGGGGGCAAGTCATGAGCAGTTCTTC
d_gene: NA; v_gene: TRBV18; j_gene: TRBJ2-7; abundance: once; CDR3aa: CASSPHYHSYEQYF; CDR3nt: TGTGCCAGCTCACCACACTACCACTCCTACGAGCAGTACTTC
d_gene: NA; v_gene: TRBV2; j_gene: TRBJ2-2; abundance: NA; CDR3aa: CASSVQNTGELFF; CDR3nt: TGTGCCAGCAGTGTTCAGAACACCGGGGAGCTGTTTTTT
d_gene: TRBD2; v_gene: TRBV18; j_gene: TRBJ2-7; abundance: NA; CDR3aa: CASSPELAGRGYEQYF; CDR3nt: TGTGCCAGCTCACCCGAGTTAGCGGGGAGGGGCTACGAGCAGTACTTC
d_gene: NA; v_gene: TRBV2; j_gene: TRBJ1-4; abundance: NA; CDR3aa: CASSERRGLDEKLFF; CDR3nt: TGTGCCAGCAGTGAAAGGCGAGGTCTTGATGAAAAACTGTTTTTT
d_gene: NA; v_gene: TRBV6-1; j_gene: TRBJ2-6; abundance: NA; CDR3aa: CASSEGGLGANVLTF; CDR3nt: TGTGCCAGCAGTGAGGGGGGGCTTGGGGCCAACGTCCTGACTTTC
d_gene: TRBD1; v_gene: TRBV2; j_gene: TRBJ1-1; abundance: NA; CDR3aa: CASTLRTGAVAEAFF; CDR3nt: TGTGCCAGCACTTTGAGGACAGGGGCCGTAGCTGAAGCTTTCTTT
d_gene: NA; v_gene: TRBV6-5; j_gene: TRBJ1-5; abundance: NA; CDR3aa: CALGGQSNQPQHF; CDR3nt: TGTGCCCTCGGAGGACAGAGCAATCAGCCCCAGCATTTT
d_gene: NA; v_gene: TRBV20-1; j_gene: TRBJ2-1; abundance: NA; CDR3aa: CSLGVYEQFF; CDR3nt: TGCAGTCTCGGGGTATATGAGCAGTTCTTC
d_gene: TRBD1; v_gene: TRBV19; j_gene: TRBJ1-1; abundance: few; CDR3aa: CASSATGDTEAFF; CDR3nt: TGTGCCAGTAGTGCTACAGGGGACACTGAAGCTTTCTTT
d_gene: TRBD1; v_gene: TRBV18; j_gene: TRBJ1-1; abundance: NA; CDR3aa: CASSPTARGQYTEAFF; CDR3nt: TGTGCCAGCTCACCAACCGCCAGGGGGCAATATACTGAAGCTTTCTTT
d_gene: NA; v_gene: TRBV2; j_gene: TRBJ1-6; abundance: NA; CDR3aa: CASSRGRSSYNSPLHF; CDR3nt: TGTGCCAGCAGCCGGGGTCGGAGCTCCTATAATTCACCCCTCCACTTT
d_gene: NA; v_gene: TRBV30; j_gene: TRBJ2-2; abundance: NA; CDR3aa: CAWRVQGNTGELFF; CDR3nt: TGTGCCTGGAGAGTACAGGGAAACACCGGGGAGCTGTTTTTT
d_gene: NA; v_gene: TRBV23-1; j_gene: TRBJ1-6; abundance: NA; CDR3aa: CASSQSSNSPLHF; CDR3nt: TGCGCCAGCAGTCAGAGTTCAAATTCACCCCTCCACTTT
d_gene: TRBD1; v_gene: TRBV5-1; j_gene: TRBJ1-1; abundance: NA; CDR3aa: CASGSTGGDTEAFF; CDR3nt: TGCGCCAGCGGATCGACAGGGGGGGACACTGAAGCTTTCTTT
d_gene: NA; v_gene: TRBV7-6; j_gene: TRBJ2-2; abundance: NA; CDR3aa: CASSIRAGINTGELFF; CDR3nt: TGTGCCAGCAGCATTCGCGCCGGGATTAACACCGGGGAGCTGTTTTTT
d_gene: TRBD1; v_gene: TRBV5-4; j_gene: TRBJ1-3; abundance: few; CDR3aa: CASSLRTGAGNTIYF; CDR3nt: TGTGCCAGCAGCTTGAGAACAGGGGCTGGAAACACCATATATTTT
d_gene: NA; v_gene: TRBV3-1/TRBV3-2; j_gene: TRBJ2-5; abundance: NA; CDR3aa: CASTPTGILQETQYF; CDR3nt: TGTGCCAGCACTCCCACAGGCATCCTCCAAGAGACCCAGTACTTC